The T cell receptor (beta chain) described here comes from a study of blood T cell repertoires in COVID-19 (dated by TCRdb to 2018 to 2021). A note on the overall study: Samples from collaborators originated in the United States, Italy and Spain and spanned both the acute and convalescent phases of COVID-19. The prospective study material was composed of cDNA or gDNA derived from T cells, B-cell-depleted T cells, or PBMCs. The dataset comprised deeply sampled blood TCRbeta repertoires from subjects exposed to, actively infected with, or recovered from COVID-19. The repertoires were released in a freely available public database meant as a resource for research on the immune response to SARS-CoV-2. The samples were drawn from two sources: the first 160 participants of the ongoing ImmuneRACE study, and 1,254 subjects contributed by 6 global collaborators. Sample metadata almost always included a de-identified subject ID, COVID-19 status, age in years and sex. Where available, HLA class I and class II types were taken from metadata supplied by the sample provider and were not determined by assay-based typing. On the study overall, not on this receptor specifically: The amount of clinical and demographic metadata varied by source and participant and was provided uncurated.

The collaborating institutions used their own protocols to collect whole blood in K2EDTA tubes. For TCRbeta analysis, collaborators shipped samples in one of three forms: frozen whole blood, isolated PBMCs, or DNA extracted from either of those sample types. TCRbeta CDR3 regions were amplified from genomic DNA by means of the immunoSEQ Assay, a bias-controlled multiplex PCR. The original methods were these. Nucleated cell counts per sample were estimated from amplification of reference gene primers within the assay. Sequence reads were collapsed and filtered to measure the absolute abundance of every unique TCRbeta CDR3 rearrangement. For each sample, productive Simpson clonality was calculated as the square root of Simpson's diversity index over productive rearrangements. The table was pulled from immuneACCESS by TCRdb, which kept in-frame rearrangements only. Such tables lose some clones; where checked, under half of the loss comes from unresolved V genes, and the rest has no known cause. V and J calls and clone size follow that table, whereas D and trimming were derived from the DNA. In this sample the table shows 180,000 or so clones, 75% to 90% of which occur a single time. The ten largest account for more than 2.5% of the sample.

V is shortened by 0 bases, J by 7 bases, and the region joining them spans 12 bases. The CDR3 runs 15 residues from the cysteine to the phenylalanine. Only the CDR3 DNA stays, 45 bases, in frame from base 1. CDR1 LGHNA and CDR2 YNFKEQ were looked up in the germline V gene. Details on this clone: Its antigen remains unidentified. No per-base quality is available; no much larger clone lies one base away.

The chain is encoded by TRBV4-2 joined to TRBJ2-2; D gene: possibly TRBD2, on 6 matching bases. The TCR sequence derives from a man aged 55-75 years with acute or convalescent COVID-19. Sequencing was carried out using peripheral blood. The CDR3 sequence is CASSQDLWRGGELFF. Here is the DNA: TGTGCCAGCAGCCAAGATCTCTGGCGGGGCGGGGAGCTGTTTTTT.